This entry features one TCR beta chain sequence. A read error may produce the germline difference seen at one junction end. This sample was included in a study of blood T cells in healthy people across ages. The CDR3 extends over 12 amino acids. Germline V CDR1 and CDR2: SQVTM, ANQGSEA. The second PCR ran about 6 to 12 cycles with a sample-barcoded 5' primer and J-beta primers. TCRdb analysed the 5' RACE reads with MiXCR anew, one entry per CDR3 protein. This sample carries over a million distinct CDR3 sequences, 42% of them seen once, and the ten largest clones take 4%. The chain couples TRBV29-1 to TRBJ2-7, with 7 nucleotides matching TRBD1. The sequencing input was blood. This TCR was recovered from a woman between 18 and 29 years old in good health. DNA for the CDR3: TGCGGCGTTGAACGACAGGGCCACGAGCAGTACTTC. Translating it yields CGVERQGHEQYF.